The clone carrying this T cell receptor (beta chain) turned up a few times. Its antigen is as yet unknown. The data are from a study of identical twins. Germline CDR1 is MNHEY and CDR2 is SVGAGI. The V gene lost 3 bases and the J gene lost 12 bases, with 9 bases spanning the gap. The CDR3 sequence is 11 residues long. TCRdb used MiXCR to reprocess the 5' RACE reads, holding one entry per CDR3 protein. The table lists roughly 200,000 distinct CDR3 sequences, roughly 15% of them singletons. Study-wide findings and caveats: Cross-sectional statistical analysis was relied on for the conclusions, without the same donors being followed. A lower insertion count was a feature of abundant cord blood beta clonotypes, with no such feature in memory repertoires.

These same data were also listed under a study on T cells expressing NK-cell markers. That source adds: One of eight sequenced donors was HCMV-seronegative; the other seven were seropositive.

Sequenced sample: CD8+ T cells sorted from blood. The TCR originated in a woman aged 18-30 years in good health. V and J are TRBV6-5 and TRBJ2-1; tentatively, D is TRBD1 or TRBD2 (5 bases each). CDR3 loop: CASSYTGGQFF. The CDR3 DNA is TGTGCCAGCAGTTATACAGGAGGGCAGTTCTTC.